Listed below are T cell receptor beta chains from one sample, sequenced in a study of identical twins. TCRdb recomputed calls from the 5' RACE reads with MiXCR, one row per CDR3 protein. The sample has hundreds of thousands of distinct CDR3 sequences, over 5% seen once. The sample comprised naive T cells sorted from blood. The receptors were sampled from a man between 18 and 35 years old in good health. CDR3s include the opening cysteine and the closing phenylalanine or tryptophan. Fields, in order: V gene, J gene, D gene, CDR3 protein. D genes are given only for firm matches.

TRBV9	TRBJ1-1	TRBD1	CASSEGQGTMMNTEAFF
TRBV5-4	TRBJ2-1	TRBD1	CASSLLWAGTGNNEQFF
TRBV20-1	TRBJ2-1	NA	CSARDGPYNEQFF
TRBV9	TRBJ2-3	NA	CASSLIAARTDTQYF
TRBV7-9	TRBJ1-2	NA	CASSLAPPVYGYTF
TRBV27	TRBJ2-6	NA	CASSLTKSSGANVLTF
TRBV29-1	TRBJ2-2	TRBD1	CSVYRGTGELFF
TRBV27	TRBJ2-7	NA	CASPRGPYEQYF
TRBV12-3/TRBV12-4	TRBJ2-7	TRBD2	CASCFAIGTSSREQYF
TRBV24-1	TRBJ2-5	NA	CATSGSRETQYF
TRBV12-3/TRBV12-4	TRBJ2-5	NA	CASRTSGARGTQYF